Shown below are 30 T cell receptor beta chains from a single sample sequenced in a study of shared clonotypes between healthy human individuals. Sequencing was performed with immunoSEQ multiplex PCR; in TCRdb, only in-frame clones are kept and a portion is missing. The sample has fewer than 1.6 million clones, around 98.5% seen once. Sequenced input: naive CD4+ T cells sorted from blood. The subset: CD45RA+ positively selected. These receptors all stem from a man aged 25 to 40 in good health.

The V gene is TRBV10-3, the J gene TRBJ2-2, with D maybe TRBD1 (5 bases). Per the germline V gene, CDR1 is ENHRY and CDR2 is SYGVKD. The CDR3 is 13 residues long. V was pared by 7 bases and J by 7 bases, with 13 bases between. Here the CDR3 reads CAIIGALDGELFF. CDR3 nucleotides: TGTGCCATCATTGGGGCCCTGGACGGGGAGCTGTTTTTT.

This rearrangement joins TRBV2 to TRBJ1-5; 7 bases line up with TRBD1. Germline-derived CDR1 and CDR2 are SNHLY and FYNNEI. The CDR3 runs 12 residues. V lost 11 bases to trimming and J lost 3 bases; unmatched junction nucleotides: 4. CDR3 nucleotide sequence: TGTGCCTCAGACAGGGACAATCAGCCCCAGCATTTT. Translated: CASDRDNQPQHF. The full variable domain, rest sourced from reference TRBV2 and TRBJ1-5, is EPEVTQTPSHQVTQMGQEVILRCVPISNHLYFYWYRQILGQKVEFLVSFYNNEISEKSEIFDDQFSVERPDGSNFTLKIRSTKLEDSAMYFCASDRDNQPQHFGDGTRLSIL.

The chain links TRBV27 to TRBJ1-1; 8 nucleotides align to TRBD1. The J segment lost 3 bases and the V segment lost 4 bases, leaving 13 bases of the junction unmatched. The CDR3 covers 17 residues. Germline V CDR1 and CDR2: MNHEY, SMNVEV (reference sequence). CDR3 loop: CASSSRSSGGWHTEAFF. Here the CDR3 DNA reads TGTGCCAGCAGTTCGCGGTCATCAGGGGGCTGGCACACTGAAGCTTTCTTT.

The V gene is TRBV5-4, the J gene TRBJ2-6; D unresolved. Deletions cut 4 bases from V and 4 bases from J, with 6 bases between. The V gene's germline CDR1 is SGHNT and CDR2 YYREEE (reference sequence). The CDR3 covers 13 residues. The chain's CDR3 is CASSLLGANVLTF. As DNA, the CDR3 is TGTGCCAGCAGCCTACTGGGGGCCAACGTCCTGACTTTC.

The chain combines TRBV6-5 with TRBJ2-7, with 7 bases matching TRBD1. The CDR3 is 10 amino acids. Germline V gene sequence: CDR1 MNHEY, CDR2 SVGAGI. J was trimmed by 13 bases and V by 11 bases; bases with no gene match: 11. CDR3 in DNA: TGTGCCGTCGACAACGGGACAGTATACTTC. Encoded protein: CAVDNGTVYF.

Comments on this clone: Different DNA sequences within this sample yield the same CDR3. V and J are TRBV5-1 and TRBJ2-1; TRBD2 matches 8 bases. The CDR3 runs 15 residues. Germline V gene sequence: CDR1 SGHRS, CDR2 YFSETQ. The V and J ends lost 3 bases and 4 bases, in that order; junction bases with no gene match: 6. The chain's CDR3 is CASSSGTRSYNEQFF. CDR3 DNA: TGCGCCAGCAGCTCCGGGACTAGATCTTACAATGAGCAGTTCTTC. Full variable domain (rest looked up from reference TRBV5-1 and TRBJ2-1): KAGVTQTPRYLIKTRGQQVTLSCSPISGHRSVSWYQQTPGQGLQFLFEYFSETQRNKGNFPGRFSGRQFSNSRSEMNVSTLELGDSALYLCASSSGTRSYNEQFFGPGTRLTVL.

The chain couples TRBV18 to TRBJ2-3; 10 nucleotides align to TRBD2. The germline V gene has CDR1 KGHSH and CDR2 LQKENI. The CDR3 has 16 residues. V trimming: 3 bases; J trimming: 4 bases; junction bases outside the gene matches: 7. Here the CDR3 reads CASSPPGSGRADTQYF. The CDR3 coding sequence is TGTGCCAGCTCACCCCCCGGGAGCGGGAGGGCAGATACGCAGTATTTT. The variable domain in full, with the rest retrieved from reference TRBV18 and TRBJ2-3, is NAGVMQNPRHLVRRRGQEARLRCSPMKGHSHVYWYRQLPEEGLKFMVYLQKENIIDESGMPKERFSAEFPKEGPSILRIQQVVRGDSAAYFCASSPPGSGRADTQYFGPGTRLTVL.

V and J are TRBV30 and TRBJ1-3; no clear D gene. This CDR3 has 14 residues. Trimming removed 3 bases at V and 0 bases at J, with 9 bases between. CDR1 GTSNPN and CDR2 SVGIG come from the germline V gene (reference sequence). The CDR3 loop is CAWREGLSGNTIYF. CDR3 nucleotides: TGTGCCTGGAGGGAAGGTCTCTCTGGAAACACCATATATTTT.

Remarks on this clone: Other nucleotide sequences in the sample specify the same CDR3. This chain links TRBV11-2 with TRBJ2-7, with 11 bases identical to TRBD2. The CDR3 extends over 15 amino acids. The ends lost 0 bases at V and 2 bases at J; junction bases unmatched: 0. Looked up from germline, CDR1 is SGHAT and CDR2 is FQNNGV. The CDR3 sequence is CASSLELAGAYEQYF. CDR3 DNA sequence: TGTGCCAGCAGCTTAGAACTAGCGGGGGCCTACGAGCAGTACTTC.

This chain uses TRBV11-2 with TRBJ1-3, with D uncertain. The CDR3 has 14 amino acids. Germline V CDR1 and CDR2: SGHAT, FQNNGV. Trimming took off 0 bases at V and 2 bases at J, with 5 bases between the two ends. The CDR3 sequence: CASSLETAGNTIYF. The CDR3 nucleotides read TGTGCCAGCAGCTTAGAAACAGCTGGAAACACCATATATTTT.

The chain joins TRBV7-9 to TRBJ2-2; the D gene is possibly TRBD1 (6 bases). Trimming pared 3 bases from V and 7 bases from J, leaving 12 bases between. The V gene's germline CDR1 is SEHNR and CDR2 FQNEAQ (reference sequence). The length of the CDR3 is 14 residues. The DNA of the CDR3 is TGTGCCAGCAGCTTTTCAGGGGCAGGCGGGGAGCTGTTTTTT. Translating gives CASSFSGAGGELFF.

The rearrangement links TRBV4-3 to TRBJ2-3; a possible D gene is TRBD1 (5 bases). CDR1 LGHNA and CDR2 YSLEER come from the germline V gene. The CDR3 has 16 amino acids. Trimming took 0 bases from V and 5 from J, leaving 15 bases between them. The CDR3 loop reads CASSQEASGWEDTQYF. The DNA of the CDR3 is TGCGCCAGCAGCCAAGAGGCATCAGGGTGGGAAGATACGCAGTATTTT.

The chain couples TRBV4-3 to TRBJ1-5, with 10 bases matching TRBD1. CDR1 LGHNA and CDR2 YSLEER come from the germline V gene. Trimming at V came to 11 bases and at J to 0 bases, leaving 7 bases not matched to a gene. The length of the CDR3 is 15 residues. CDR3 bases: TGCGCCTCACGACAGGGGGCTTTTAGCAATCAGCCCCAGCATTTT. Translation: CASRQGAFSNQPQHF.

This clone appeared a few times. This specimen includes other DNA sequences encoding the same CDR3. This rearrangement joins TRBV9 to TRBJ2-7; the D is unclear. This CDR3 is built from 11 residues. CDR1 is SGDLS and CDR2 is YYNGEE in the germline V gene. V shed 0 bases and J shed 4 bases, with 2 bases lying between them. The CDR3 region is CASSVGYEQYF. Here the CDR3 DNA reads TGTGCCAGCAGCGTAGGGTACGAGCAGTACTTC.

Worth noting for this clone: This may arise from a read error, as a much more abundant clone is one base away. The rearrangement links TRBV6-4 to TRBJ2-6; no clear D gene. Germline V gene lookup returns CDR1 MRHNA and CDR2 SNTAGT. V lost 4 bases and J 0 bases, leaving 4 bases between the germline ends. The CDR3 totals 14 residues. The CDR3 bases are TGTGCCAGCAGTGCCAACTCTGGGGCCAACGTCCTGACTTTC. It translates to CASSANSGANVLTF.

The chain employs TRBV28 and TRBJ2-5, with D possibly TRBD1 on 6 matching bases. The CDR3 spans 15 residues. V lost 6 bases and J 2 bases, leaving 16 bases between the germline ends. CDR1 MDHEN and CDR2 SYDVKM come from the germline V gene. CDR3 sequence (DNA): TGTGCCAGCAGCCGACAGGTCACCGGGCAAGAGACCCAGTACTTC. Translation: CASSRQVTGQETQYF.

The genes are TRBV5-6 and TRBJ2-3, with 7 bases lining up with TRBD2. There are 16 residues in the CDR3. J gave up 1 base and V 0 bases, and 5 bases lay outside the gene matches. CDR1 is SGHDT, CDR2 YYEEEE, per germline. This CDR3 reads CASSLVGRTRTDTQYF. CDR3 nucleotide sequence: TGTGCCAGCAGCTTGGTCGGGAGGACCCGCACAGATACGCAGTATTTT.

The V and J genes are TRBV2 and TRBJ1-1; the match to TRBD1 covers 10 bases. From germline, CDR1 is SNHLY and CDR2 FYNNEI. Trimming cost V 10 bases and J 2 bases; bases outside gene matches: 4. The CDR3 runs 13 residues. CDR3 nucleotide sequence: TGTGCCACCAGGGACAGGGGTAACACTGAAGCTTTCTTT. It translates to CATRDRGNTEAFF.

The V gene is TRBV19, the J gene TRBJ2-1; a weak D match, TRBD1 (5 bases). Deletions cut 7 bases from V and 6 bases from J, with 16 bases between. Per the germline V gene, CDR1 is LNHDA and CDR2 is SQIVND (reference sequence). The CDR3 spans 14 residues. The CDR3: CASKFSGARNEQFF. CDR3 bases: TGTGCCAGTAAGTTTAGTGGGGCCCGCAATGAGCAGTTCTTC.

This chain links TRBV7-2 with TRBJ2-1; unclear D gene. Germline V CDR1 and CDR2: SGHTA, FQGNSA. This CDR3 has 14 residues. V gave up 8 bases and J gave up 0 bases, with 11 bases separating them. The CDR3 protein is CASPMDSSYNEQFF. CDR3 bases: TGTGCCAGCCCTATGGATAGCTCCTACAATGAGCAGTTCTTC.

The genes are TRBV5-4 and TRBJ2-7; D call uncertain. The CDR3 contains 14 residues. The germline gives CDR1 SGHNT, CDR2 YYREEE (reference sequence). V lost 0 bases and J lost 4, with 11 bases in between. The CDR3 DNA follows: TGTGCCAGCAGCTTGGCAGGCCCTCGGTACGAGCAGTACTTC. This translates into CASSLAGPRYEQYF.

CDR3 sequence reads: CSVTLTGRDQPQHF. The DNA of the CDR3 is TGCAGCGTTACCCTGACAGGGCGGGATCAGCCCCAGCATTTT. V and J are TRBV29-1 and TRBJ1-5; 7 bases are shared with TRBD1. CDR1 is SQVTM, CDR2 ANQGSEA, per germline. With 5 bases clipped from V and 5 bases from J, the junction kept 9 bases outside the gene matches. This CDR3 comprises 14 residues.

The chain recombines TRBV28 with TRBJ2-2, with D uncertain. The CDR3 runs 12 residues. V was pared by 5 bases and J by 6 bases, with 7 bases between. Germline lookup yields CDR1 MDHEN and CDR2 SYDVKM. CDR3 region: CASSLKSGELFF. CDR3 in DNA: TGTGCCAGCAGTCTGAAATCCGGGGAGCTGTTTTTT.

This clone was observed once. The chain recombines TRBV2 with TRBJ2-3; D perhaps matches TRBD2 (6 bases). V gave up 8 bases and J gave up 4 bases, with 13 bases separating them. The germline CDR1 and CDR2 sequences are SNHLY and FYNNEI. This CDR3 is 13 amino acids long. The DNA for the CDR3 is TGTGCCAGCGGGCGCGGGGCCCCAGATACGCAGTATTTT. Amino acid sequence: CASGRGAPDTQYF.

This clone was detected only once. This chain connects TRBV15 to TRBJ1-3; D unresolved. V lost 6 bases and J 0 bases, leaving 12 bases between the germline ends. This CDR3 has 15 residues. Germline CDR1 LNHNV, CDR2 YYDKDF (reference sequence). CDR3 DNA: TGTGCCACCAGAGTAACCATCAGCTCTGGAAACACCATATATTTT. Amino acids: CATRVTISSGNTIYF.

The chain has TRBV28 and TRBJ2-7; 12 bases map to TRBD1. Germline V gene lookup returns CDR1 MDHEN and CDR2 SYDVKM. This CDR3 region has 17 residues. With 2 bases clipped from V and 6 bases from J, the junction kept 11 bases outside the gene matches. CDR3 amino acids: CASSLPPGQGAPREQYF. Here the CDR3 DNA reads TGTGCCAGCAGTTTACCCCCGGGACAGGGGGCCCCTCGCGAGCAGTACTTC.

The rearrangement links TRBV30 to TRBJ1-4; 8 bases are a match to TRBD1. Trimming at V came to 5 bases and at J to 8 bases, leaving 10 bases not matched to a gene. The CDR3 is made up of 14 amino acids. Looked up from germline, CDR1 is GTSNPN and CDR2 is SVGIG (reference sequence). CDR3 DNA sequence: TGTGCCTGGGAGCCAGGACAGGGAGACGAAAAACTGTTTTTT. This sequence encodes CAWEPGQGDEKLFF.

The chain is built from TRBV27 and TRBJ2-7; 7 bases match TRBD2. The CDR3 length is 14 residues. The germline V gene encodes CDR1 MNHEY and CDR2 SMNVEV (reference sequence). Trimming took 6 bases from V and 6 from J; bases not matched to a gene: 11. Here the CDR3 DNA reads TGTGCCAGCAGGGCGGGAGCGGCCCGTGGCGAGCAGTACTTC. This encodes CASRAGAARGEQYF.

The chain joins TRBV5-1 to TRBJ2-1, with 8 bases fitting TRBD2. This CDR3 has 15 amino acids. V shed 2 bases, J shed 5 bases, and the junction held 6 bases outside the gene matches. CDR1 is SGHRS, CDR2 YFSETQ, per germline. CDR3 in DNA: TGCGCCAGCAGCTTAAGACTAGCGCGAGACAATGAGCAGTTCTTC. Its protein is CASSLRLARDNEQFF.

The chain recombines TRBV7-2 with TRBJ2-7; D might be TRBD2 (6 bases). The V gene lost 2 bases and the J gene lost 4 bases, with 21 bases spanning the gap. CDR3 length equals 17 residues. The V gene's germline CDR1 is SGHTA and CDR2 FQGNSA. CDR3 loop: CASSLWVGSAAKYEQYF. The CDR3 nucleotides are TGTGCCAGCAGCTTATGGGTCGGGAGCGCCGCCAAATACGAGCAGTACTTC.